This T cell receptor beta chain stems from a study of PD-L1 blockade in urothelial cancer. Study details: Bladder-origin urothelial cancer in males described about 90% of the 29 patients.

Measured with immunoSEQ multiplex PCR; TCRdb has only the in-frame clones, and not every one. Here the sample spans more than 35,000 clones, 80% to 95% being singletons. The CDR3 length is 11 residues. V shed 6 bases and J shed 1 base, with 4 bases lying between them. CDR1 MDHEN and CDR2 SYDVKM come from the germline V gene. This clonotype was sampled from a man aged 65 to 79 with urothelial cancer. The chain carries TRBV28 and TRBJ2-7; D gene uncertain. Here the sequenced sample was PBMCs, taken around atezolizumab (anti-PD-L1) treatment. CDR3 nucleotide sequence: TGTGCCAGCAGGCGTTCCTACGAGCAGTACTTC. Its translation: CASRRSYEQYF. Based on the CDR3 plus reference TRBV28 and TRBJ2-7, the full variable domain is DVKVTQSSRYLVKRTGEKVFLECVQDMDHENMFWYRQDPGLGLRLIYFSYDVKMKEKGDIPEGYSVSREKKERFSLILESASTNQTSMYLCASRRSYEQYFGPGTRLTVT.